This T cell receptor (beta chain) derives from a study of cytomegalovirus exposure and HLA in healthy donors. Findings and limits, study-wide: Specificity for CMV antigens was confirmed in vitro for a few of the CMV-associated chains.

The germline V and J ends were trimmed by 0 bases and 10 bases, with 16 bases remaining between them. The CDR3 consists of 14 residues. The germline gives CDR1 SQVTM, CDR2 ANQGSEA. A note on this clone: Antigen: not known.

The table came from immunoSEQ multiplex PCR; TCRdb's copy has only in-frame clones and leaves some out. The sample includes about 150,000 clones, about 90% of them seen just once. The donors were members of the approximately 130-subject validation cohort (separate from the 666-subject first cohort). The chain carries TRBV29-1 and TRBJ2-1, with a possible D match to TRBD2 (6 bases). Source material: PBMCs. The sequence was collected from a woman in her twenties or thirties in good health and CMV-seropositive. As DNA, the CDR3 is TGCAGCGTTGAAGATAAGTCAAAGGGGAGGGAGCAGTTCTTC. As protein: CSVEDKSKGREQFF.